This T cell receptor beta chain derives from a study of high-grade serous ovarian cancer treatment subgroups. Produced via immunoSEQ multiplex PCR; TCRdb's table is partial and in-frame only. The top ten hold roughly 6.7% of the sample, which has thousands of clones, roughly three quarters seen once. The tumor samples were collected prior to definitive surgery or chemotherapy. The TCR comes from a human donor with high-grade serous ovarian cancer. Sequencing was performed on tumor tissue.

The CDR3 sequence: CASIQGAENTIYF. The CDR3 DNA follows: TGTGCCAGCATCCAGGGAGCTGAAAACACCATATATTTT. This chain connects TRBV6-6 to TRBJ1-3, with D possibly being TRBD1 (5 bases). Germline lookup yields CDR1 MNHNY and CDR2 SVGAGI (reference sequence). There are 13 residues in the CDR3. Trimming cost V 7 bases and J 6 bases, with 13 bases left between them.